The T cell receptor beta chain described here comes from a study of T cells in Graves' hyperthyroidism and ophthalmopathy. Study conclusions and caveats: In validation, the model predicted ophthalmopathy. These predictions came a median roughly six months before onset.

Regions amplified from RNA transcripts were the TCR beta CDR3 regions. First-round RT-PCR with HTBI primers amplified the TCR CDR3 region. TCRdb reprocessed the multiplex PCR reads via MiXCR and lists one record per CDR3 protein. The data contain around 340,000 distinct CDR3 sequences, 21% of them seen just once; the ten biggest clones take up around half. In its sample, this clonotype was seen many times. What it binds is not known. Deletions cut 4 bases from V and 7 bases from J, with 13 bases between. Germline CDR1 is MGHRA and CDR2 is YSYEKL. The CDR3 is 13 amino acids. Graves' hyperthyroidism showing no ophthalmopathy progression within 18 months was considered stable. Newly diagnosed hyperthyroidism, duration under 2 months, in patients aged 18 to 65.

This clonotype was sampled from a woman aged 50 to 60 with Graves' hyperthyroidism. The sequencing sample was made of blood. The chain uses TRBV4-1 and TRBJ1-2; D call uncertain. For the CDR3, the DNA is TGCGCCAGCAGCCCGCCTCAGTCGACTGGCTACACCTTC. Translation gives CASSPPQSTGYTF.